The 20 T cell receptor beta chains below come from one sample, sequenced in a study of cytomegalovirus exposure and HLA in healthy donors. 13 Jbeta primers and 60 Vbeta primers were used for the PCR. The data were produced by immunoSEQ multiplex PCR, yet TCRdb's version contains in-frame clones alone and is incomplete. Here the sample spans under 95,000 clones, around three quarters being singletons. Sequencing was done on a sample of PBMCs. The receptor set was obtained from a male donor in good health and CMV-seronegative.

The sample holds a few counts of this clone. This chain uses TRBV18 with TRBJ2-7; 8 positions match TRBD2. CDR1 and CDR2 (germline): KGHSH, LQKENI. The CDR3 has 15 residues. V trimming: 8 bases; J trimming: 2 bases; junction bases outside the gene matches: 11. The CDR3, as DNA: TGTGCCAGCACCCCCCGACTAGCGCAAGCCTACGAGCAGTACTTC. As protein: CASTPRLAQAYEQYF.

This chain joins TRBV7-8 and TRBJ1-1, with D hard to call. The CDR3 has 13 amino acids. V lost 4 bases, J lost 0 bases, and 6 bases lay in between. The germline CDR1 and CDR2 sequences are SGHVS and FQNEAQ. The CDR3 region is CASSSVMNTEAFF. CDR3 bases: TGTGCCAGCAGCTCGGTCATGAACACTGAAGCTTTCTTT.

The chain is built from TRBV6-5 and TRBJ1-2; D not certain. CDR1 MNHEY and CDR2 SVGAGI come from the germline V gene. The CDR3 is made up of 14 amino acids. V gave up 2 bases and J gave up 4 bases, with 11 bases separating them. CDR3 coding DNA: TGTGCCAGCAGTTACCGTACGGAGACCTATGGCTACACCTTC. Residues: CASSYRTETYGYTF.

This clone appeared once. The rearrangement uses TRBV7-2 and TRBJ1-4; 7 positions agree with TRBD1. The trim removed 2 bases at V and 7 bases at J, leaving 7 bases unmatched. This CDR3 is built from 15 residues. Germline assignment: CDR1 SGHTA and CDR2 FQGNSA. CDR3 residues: CASSLRGQVGEKLFF. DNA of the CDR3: TGTGCCAGCAGCTTAAGGGGGCAGGTTGGTGAAAAACTGTTTTTT.

CDR3 coding DNA: TGTGCCAGCAGCAATAGCGGAGACGCTAGCACAGATACGCAGTATTTT. Encoded protein: CASSNSGDASTDTQYF. This sequence joins TRBV7-8 and TRBJ2-3; possibly TRBD2 for D (6 bases). The germline V and J ends were trimmed by 5 bases and 0 bases, with 15 bases remaining between them. In germline, CDR1 is SGHVS, CDR2 FQNEAQ. The CDR3 runs to 16 residues.

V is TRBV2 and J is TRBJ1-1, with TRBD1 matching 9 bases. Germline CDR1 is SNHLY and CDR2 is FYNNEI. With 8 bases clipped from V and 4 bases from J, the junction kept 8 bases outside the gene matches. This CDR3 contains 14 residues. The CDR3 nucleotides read TGTGCCAGCGGTCCGGGACAGGGAAGCACTGAAGCTTTCTTT. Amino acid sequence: CASGPGQGSTEAFF.

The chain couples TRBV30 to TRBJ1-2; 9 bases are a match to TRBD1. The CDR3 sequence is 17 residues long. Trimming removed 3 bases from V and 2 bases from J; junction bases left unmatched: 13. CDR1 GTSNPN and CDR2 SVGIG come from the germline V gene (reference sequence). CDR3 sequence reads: CAWRTRTGGRGNYGYTF. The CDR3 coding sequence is TGTGCCTGGAGGACCAGAACAGGGGGCCGTGGGAACTATGGCTACACCTTC.

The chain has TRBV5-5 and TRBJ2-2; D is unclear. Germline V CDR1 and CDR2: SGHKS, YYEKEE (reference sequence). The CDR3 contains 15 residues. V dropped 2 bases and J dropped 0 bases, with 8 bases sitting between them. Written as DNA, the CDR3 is TGTGCCAGCAGCTTACTTCTTTCGAACACCGGGGAGCTGTTTTTT. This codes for CASSLLLSNTGELFF.

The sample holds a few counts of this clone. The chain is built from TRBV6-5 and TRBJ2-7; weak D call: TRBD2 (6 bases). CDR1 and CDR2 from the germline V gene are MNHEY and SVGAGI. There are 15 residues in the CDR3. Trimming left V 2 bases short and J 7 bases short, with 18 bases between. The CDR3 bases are TGTGCCAGCAGTTACGGGAGGCAGGCGGCTGGGGAGCAGTACTTC. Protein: CASSYGRQAAGEQYF.

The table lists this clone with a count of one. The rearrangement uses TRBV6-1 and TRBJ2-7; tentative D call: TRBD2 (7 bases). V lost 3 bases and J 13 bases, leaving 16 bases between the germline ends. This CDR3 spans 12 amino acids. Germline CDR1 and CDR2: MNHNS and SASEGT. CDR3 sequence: CASSEVRGPQYF. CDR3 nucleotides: TGTGCCAGCAGTGAGGTGCGGGGGCCCCAATACTTC.

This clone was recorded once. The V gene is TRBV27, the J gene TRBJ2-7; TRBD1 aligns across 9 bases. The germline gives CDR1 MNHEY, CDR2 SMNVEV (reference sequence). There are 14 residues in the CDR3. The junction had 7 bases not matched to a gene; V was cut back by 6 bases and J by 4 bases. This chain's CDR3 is CASSVVQGAYEQYF. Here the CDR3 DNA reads TGTGCCAGCAGCGTAGTACAGGGGGCGTACGAGCAGTACTTC.

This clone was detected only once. CDR3 loop: CASSGTSGGRTDTQYF. CDR3 nucleotides: TGTGCCAGCAGTGGAACTAGCGGGGGGCGCACAGATACGCAGTATTTT. The chain links TRBV2 to TRBJ2-3, with TRBD2 identical over 12 bases. This CDR3 contains 16 residues. Trimming cost V 4 bases and J 1 base; bases outside gene matches: 3. Germline loops: CDR1 SNHLY, CDR2 FYNNEI.

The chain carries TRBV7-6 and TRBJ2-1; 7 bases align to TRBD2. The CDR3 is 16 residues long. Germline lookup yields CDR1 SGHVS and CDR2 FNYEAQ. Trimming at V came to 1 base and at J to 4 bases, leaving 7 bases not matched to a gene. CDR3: CASSLGAGALYNEQFF. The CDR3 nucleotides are TGTGCCAGCAGCTTAGGGGCGGGAGCTTTGTACAATGAGCAGTTCTTC.

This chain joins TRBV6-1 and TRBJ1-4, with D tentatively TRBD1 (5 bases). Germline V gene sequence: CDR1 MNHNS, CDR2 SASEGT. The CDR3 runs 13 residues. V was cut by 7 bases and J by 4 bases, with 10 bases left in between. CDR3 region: CASKGWLNEKLFF. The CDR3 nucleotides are TGTGCCAGCAAGGGGTGGCTTAATGAAAAACTGTTTTTT.

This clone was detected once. The CDR3 is CASSRGTGANYGYTF. CDR3 DNA: TGTGCCAGCAGCCGCGGGACAGGGGCTAACTATGGCTACACCTTC. The V and J genes are TRBV11-2 and TRBJ1-2, with 10 bases lining up with TRBD1. CDR1 SGHAT and CDR2 FQNNGV come from the germline V gene. V lost 5 bases and J lost 0; bases outside the gene matches: 3. The CDR3 length is 15 residues.

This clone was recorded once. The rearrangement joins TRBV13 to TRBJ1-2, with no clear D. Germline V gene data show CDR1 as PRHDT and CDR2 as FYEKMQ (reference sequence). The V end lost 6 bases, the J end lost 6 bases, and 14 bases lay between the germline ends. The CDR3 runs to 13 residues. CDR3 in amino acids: CASRLGGGDGYTF. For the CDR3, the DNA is TGTGCCAGCAGGCTCGGAGGTGGGGATGGCTACACCTTC.

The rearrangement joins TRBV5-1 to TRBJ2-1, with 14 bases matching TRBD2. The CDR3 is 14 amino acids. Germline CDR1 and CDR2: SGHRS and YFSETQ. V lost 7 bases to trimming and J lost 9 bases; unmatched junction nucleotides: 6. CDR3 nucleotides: TGCGCCAGCGGCCCGGGACTAGCGGGAGTTGAGCAGTTCTTC. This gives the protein CASGPGLAGVEQFF.

The CDR3 DNA follows: TGCGCCAGCGCCGCCTTGGCGGACAAGGCCTACAATGAGCAGTTCTTC. Encoded protein: CASAALADKAYNEQFF. The V and J genes are TRBV5-1 and TRBJ2-1; D may be TRBD1 (5 bases). Trimming shortened V by 7 bases and J by 2 bases, and 19 bases separated the two germline ends. The CDR3 totals 16 residues. Germline CDR1 is SGHRS and CDR2 is YFSETQ.

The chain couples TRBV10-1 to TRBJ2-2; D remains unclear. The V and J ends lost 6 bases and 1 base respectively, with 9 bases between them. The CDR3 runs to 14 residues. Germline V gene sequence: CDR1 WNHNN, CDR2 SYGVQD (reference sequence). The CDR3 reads CASRAFLNTGELFF. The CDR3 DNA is TGCGCCAGCAGGGCCTTCCTGAACACCGGGGAGCTGTTTTTT.

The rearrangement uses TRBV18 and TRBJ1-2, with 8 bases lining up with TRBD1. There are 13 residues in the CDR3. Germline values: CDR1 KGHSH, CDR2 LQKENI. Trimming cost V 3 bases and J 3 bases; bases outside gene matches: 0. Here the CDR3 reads CASSPDRDYGYTF. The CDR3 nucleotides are TGTGCCAGCTCACCGGACAGGGACTATGGCTACACCTTC.